One and the same sample provided the 6 T cell receptor beta chains below, sequenced in a study of T cells after yellow fever vaccination. Using its own MiXCR run on the 5' RACE reads, TCRdb lists one record per CDR3 protein. This sample carries a few hundred thousand distinct CDR3 sequences, around 4.3% of them seen once, and the ten largest clones take just under 20%. Specimen: PBMCs, collected 15 days after the yellow fever booster vaccination. Receptors were obtained from a man between 18 and 35 years old who received the YFV17D yellow fever vaccine.

V gene TRBV29-1 combines with J gene TRBJ1-2; TRBD1 matches at 8 bases. With 6 bases clipped from V and 8 bases from J, the junction kept 8 bases outside the gene matches. CDR1 and CDR2 from the germline V gene are SQVTM and ANQGSEA. The CDR3 extends over 12 amino acids. The CDR3: CSVDQGARGYTF. For the CDR3, the DNA is TGCAGCGTAGACCAGGGGGCTCGAGGCTACACCTTC.

This clonotype was observed a few times. The chain links TRBV6-2 or TRBV6-3 to TRBJ2-1; TRBD1 might be the D (6 bases). Looked up from germline, CDR1 is MNHEY and CDR2 is SVGEGT. This CDR3 comprises 16 residues. V was clipped by 6 bases and J by 3 bases, with 18 bases between them. DNA for the CDR3: TGTGCCAGCAGGATACCTGAGACAGGACTCTACAATGAGCAGTTCTTC. Protein product: CASRIPETGLYNEQFF.

The V call is TRBV4-1, the J call TRBJ2-7; 8 nucleotides align to TRBD1. V shed 0 bases and J 1 base; nucleotides not matched to a gene: 8. Germline V gene lookup returns CDR1 MGHRA and CDR2 YSYEKL. The CDR3 runs 17 residues. The chain's CDR3 is CASSQDSATGASYEQYF. The CDR3 region has the DNA TGCGCCAGCAGCCAAGATTCGGCGACAGGGGCTTCCTACGAGCAGTACTTC.

This clonotype was recorded a few times. The chain combines TRBV6-5 with TRBJ1-2; 7 nucleotides match TRBD1. The ends lost 5 bases at V and 7 bases at J; junction bases unmatched: 4. The CDR3 runs to 12 residues. Germline values: CDR1 MNHEY, CDR2 SVGAGI. The CDR3 protein is CASSEHRGGYTF. The DNA of the CDR3 is TGTGCCAGCAGTGAACACAGGGGTGGCTACACCTTC.

This clonotype was detected ten times or more. The rearrangement links TRBV7-9 to TRBJ2-5; a possible D gene is TRBD1 (5 bases). This CDR3 spans 14 amino acids. The germline CDR1 and CDR2 sequences are SEHNR and FQNEAQ (reference sequence). Trimming left V 2 bases short and J 5 bases short, with 12 bases between. CDR3 bases: TGTGCCAGCAGCTTACAGGGTTTTGGGGAGACCCAGTACTTC. Its translation is CASSLQGFGETQYF.

This clonotype was recorded at least ten times. The chain couples TRBV5-1 to TRBJ2-2, with D perhaps TRBD1 (5 bases). Germline CDR1 is SGHRS and CDR2 is YFSETQ. V lost 1 base, J lost 0 bases, and 10 bases lay in between. The CDR3 is made up of 16 amino acids. DNA of the CDR3: TGCGCCAGCAGCTTGTTCGACAGTGCGAACACCGGGGAGCTGTTTTTT. Its translation: CASSLFDSANTGELFF.